This entry lists 15 T cell receptor beta chains sequenced from one sample in a study of CD8 T cells in ankylosing spondylitis. TCRdb re-called the 5' RACE reads through MiXCR, storing one row per CDR3 protein. This repertoire shows about 120,000 distinct CDR3 sequences, around 13% found once; its top ten account for around 3%. Material for sequencing was blood, either unsorted or a sorted T cell fraction (not recorded which). These receptors were taken from a female donor with ankylosing spondylitis or in good health (not recorded which).

This clonotype appeared a few times. At one boundary the junction diverges from the germline segment, which might be a read error. The gene calls are TRBV6-1 and TRBJ1-5; D gene uncertain. Germline CDR1 and CDR2: MNHNS and SASEGT. The CDR3 length is 15 residues. CDR3 coding DNA: TGTACCAGCAGGAGCGGATCTGGGTTTAATCAGCCCCAGCATTTT. Translating gives CTSRSGSGFNQPQHF.

The V gene is TRBV24-1, the J gene TRBJ1-2, with D uncertain. The CDR3 runs 11 residues. The germline V gene encodes CDR1 KGHDR and CDR2 SFDVKD. V gave up 3 bases and J gave up 8 bases, with 6 bases separating them. DNA of the CDR3: TGTGCCACCAGTGATCATGAGGGCTACACCTTC. Translating gives CATSDHEGYTF.

The V and J genes are TRBV11-3 and TRBJ1-2; TRBD1 agrees at 11 bases. V was pared by 5 bases and J by 6 bases, with 11 bases of the junction left unmatched. This CDR3 has 16 amino acids. CDR1 is SGHNT, CDR2 YENEEA, per germline. The CDR3 bases are TGTGCCAGCAGCGTTAGTGGCGGACAGGGGGCGGATGGCTACACCTTC. Its protein product is CASSVSGGQGADGYTF.

In its sample, this clonotype was seen many times. V is TRBV5-1 and J is TRBJ2-1, with TRBD1 matching over 8 bases. The V gene end was trimmed by 5 bases and the J gene end by 5 bases; junction bases not matched to a gene: 3. The CDR3 has 13 residues. The germline V gene encodes CDR1 SGHRS and CDR2 YFSETQ. In DNA, the CDR3 is TGCGCCAGCAGAATGACAGGGGACAATGAGCAGTTCTTC. Translated, it gives CASRMTGDNEQFF.

This clonotype was seen only a few times. The V gene is TRBV5-1, the J gene TRBJ1-3, with D possibly being TRBD1 (6 bases). Germline loops: CDR1 SGHRS, CDR2 YFSETQ. The CDR3 sequence is 18 residues long. V lost 4 bases to trimming and J lost 0 bases, with 20 bases between them. The CDR3, as DNA: TGCGCCAGCAGCCCACTGGTTGGGGGGCTTGGCTCTGGAAACACCATATATTTT. Protein: CASSPLVGGLGSGNTIYF.

This chain joins TRBV5-1 and TRBJ2-7, with 7 bases matching TRBD2. Germline trimming cut 3 bases from V and 4 bases from J; bases unmatched to any gene: 4. The CDR3 covers 13 residues. Per germline, CDR1 SGHRS and CDR2 YFSETQ. The CDR3 loop is CASSSSGEYEQYF. In DNA, the CDR3 is TGCGCCAGCAGCTCAAGCGGGGAGTACGAGCAGTACTTC.

This clonotype was detected only a few times. The J gene is TRBJ2-1, the V gene TRBV3-1; D remains ambiguous. Trimming stripped 2 bases from V and 6 bases from J, with 11 bases between. This CDR3 comprises 14 residues. Germline assignment: CDR1 LGHDT and CDR2 YNNKEL (reference sequence). CDR3 in DNA: TGTGCCAGCAGCCAAAACCCTAGTGGCAATGAGCAGTTCTTC. Translating gives CASSQNPSGNEQFF.

In this sample, this clonotype turned up many times. The V gene is TRBV28, the J gene TRBJ1-2, with TRBD1 matching over 12 bases. This CDR3 spans 16 amino acids. Trimming cost V 8 bases and J 3 bases; bases outside gene matches: 10. The germline gives CDR1 MDHEN, CDR2 SYDVKM. The CDR3 reads CASCPGQGAFHYGYTF. The CDR3 DNA is TGTGCCAGCTGCCCGGGACAGGGGGCCTTTCACTATGGCTACACCTTC.

The chain combines TRBV7-2 with TRBJ1-1; maybe TRBD1 (5 bases). Per germline, CDR1 SGHTA and CDR2 FQGNSA. The CDR3 consists of 14 residues. V lost 7 bases and J lost 4, with 16 bases in between. The CDR3, as DNA: TGTGCCAGCACCCTAGGGGTGTCGGGCACTGAAGCTTTCTTT. It codes for CASTLGVSGTEAFF.

This clonotype was observed a handful of times. This chain connects TRBV9 to TRBJ2-7; 8 bases map to TRBD2. The CDR3 is made up of 16 amino acids. With 0 bases clipped from V and 2 bases from J, the junction kept 7 bases outside the gene matches. Germline lookup yields CDR1 SGDLS and CDR2 YYNGEE. Here the CDR3 reads CASSVVPSGGPYEQYF. The CDR3 bases are TGTGCCAGCAGCGTAGTGCCCAGCGGGGGTCCCTACGAGCAGTACTTC.

This clonotype has just a few counts. The chain links TRBV28 to TRBJ1-1, with TRBD1 matching 7 bases. The CDR3 has 16 residues. Germline V lookup: CDR1 MDHEN, CDR2 SYDVKM. The trim removed 3 bases at V and 0 bases at J, leaving 7 bases unmatched. CDR3 coding DNA: TGTGCCAGCAGTTTGTCGACAGGGCGCATGAACACTGAAGCTTTCTTT. Its translation: CASSLSTGRMNTEAFF.

On this clonotype itself: A much larger clone differs from this one at a single base, so this may be a read error. The V gene is TRBV12-3 or TRBV12-4, the J gene TRBJ1-2; TRBD1 might be the D (5 bases). The CDR3 has 13 amino acids. The chain's CDR3 is CASSPDGDYDYTF. The DNA for the CDR3 is TGTGCCAGCAGTCCCGACGGGGACTATGACTACACCTTC.

This clonotype was observed a handful of times. The chain recombines TRBV27 with TRBJ2-7, with a tentative D call TRBD1 (6 bases). The CDR3 loop spans 14 amino acids. The V end was cut by 6 bases, the J end by 7 bases, with 19 bases between. Germline CDR1 reads MNHEY; CDR2 reads SMNVEV (reference sequence). The CDR3 bases are TGTGCCAGCAGGCTCCAGGGGCTCCTGGGGGAGCAGTACTTC. Translating gives CASRLQGLLGEQYF.

The chain is built from TRBV5-1 and TRBJ2-7; TRBD1 matches at 10 bases. The CDR3 is 15 amino acids. Germline V gives CDR1 SGHRS, CDR2 YFSETQ. V trimming: 5 bases; J trimming: 1 base; junction bases outside the gene matches: 6. Here the CDR3 DNA reads TGCGCCAGCAGAAGGGGACAGGGGATTTCCTACGAGCAGTACTTC. Protein: CASRRGQGISYEQYF.

As concerns this clonotype: A read error may be the cause here, since a much bigger clone is one base away. V is TRBV5-1 and J is TRBJ1-1; D is undetermined. V was shortened by 0 bases and J by 1 base, with 13 bases between the two germline ends. This CDR3 has 16 residues. Per the germline V gene, CDR1 is SGHRS and CDR2 is YFSETQ. Written as DNA, the CDR3 is TGCGCCAGCAGCTTGGCCGTATGGTCCCAGAACACTGAAGCTTTCTTT. It is translated as CASSLAVWSQNTEAFF.